This TCR beta chain is from a study of T cell responses to AZD1222 COVID-19 vaccine. Study-level results: Reports say nearly half of spike-specific TCRs go after unmutated variant regions.

The repertoire was sequenced with immunoSEQ multiplex PCR; TCRdb's copy has only in-frame clones and lacks some. The sample lists fewer than 180,000 clones, 90% occurring once. Trimming cost V 10 bases and J 0 bases, with 16 bases left between them. Germline lookup yields CDR1 SNHLY and CDR2 FYNNEI. The CDR3 has 15 amino acids. Comments on this clone: The antigen remains undetermined.

The material was peripheral blood, obtained 28 days after the second AZD1222 dose. This clonotype was obtained from an adult who received the AZD1222 COVID-19 vaccine. This chain links TRBV2 with TRBJ1-3, with D perhaps TRBD1 (5 bases). This CDR3 reads CATPERGLSGNTIYF. As DNA, the CDR3 is TGTGCCACCCCCGAAAGGGGTCTCTCTGGAAACACCATATATTTT.